The 19 T cell receptor beta chains reported below all come from one sample, sequenced in a study of sequential checkpoint blockade in melanoma. Treatment in this sample: randomized to nivolumab then ipilimumab (arm A) or the reverse (arm B). Assay used: immunoSEQ multiplex PCR; TCRdb lists only in-frame clones, some missing. The sample has thousands of clones; 24% are singletons. The sample here was tumor tissue (inferred from file names), taken from a patient given nivolumab and ipilimumab in sequence. The receptor set was obtained from a human donor with melanoma.

The chain uses TRBV28 and TRBJ1-2; 7 positions agree with TRBD1. Germline lookup yields CDR1 MDHEN and CDR2 SYDVKM. Trimming removed 4 bases from V and 7 bases from J; junction bases left unmatched: 9. The CDR3 is 14 amino acids. CDR3 nucleotide sequence: TGTGCCAGCAGTTCCCAACAGGGGATTGGTGGCTACACCTTC. It yields the protein CASSSQQGIGGYTF.

This clone was detected only a few times. The rearrangement links TRBV30 to TRBJ2-2; D not resolved. Germline V gives CDR1 GTSNPN, CDR2 SVGIG (reference sequence). The CDR3 totals 12 residues. Trimming removed 0 bases from V and 2 bases from J, with 1 base in between. The CDR3 protein is CAWSVNTGELFF. CDR3 nucleotide sequence: TGTGCCTGGAGTGTAAACACCGGGGAGCTGTTTTTT.

This sequence joins TRBV7-1 and TRBJ1-2; no clear D gene. TRBV7-1 is recorded as an ORF, its role being uncertain. Trimming removed 3 bases at V and 3 bases at J, with 11 bases between. The CDR3 contains 14 residues. CDR3 region: CASSSPFGHYGYTF. The CDR3 nucleotides read TGTGCCAGCAGCTCCCCGTTCGGTCACTATGGCTACACCTTC.

There are a few counts of this clone. The genes are TRBV2 and TRBJ2-2; no clear D. Germline V gives CDR1 SNHLY, CDR2 FYNNEI. Trimming took 2 bases from V and 5 from J, leaving 9 bases between them. The CDR3 loop spans 14 amino acids. CDR3 loop: CASSETVGTGELFF. CDR3 bases: TGTGCCAGCAGTGAAACCGTTGGGACCGGGGAGCTGTTTTTT.

Regarding this clone: One base separates it from a far larger clone, so it is likely a read error. Within the sample, other DNA sequences also encode this same CDR3. The rearrangement links TRBV6-4 to TRBJ1-1; D may be TRBD1 (6 bases). The germline CDR1 and CDR2 sequences are MRHNA and SNTAGT. The CDR3 contains 13 residues. The CDR3 nucleotides are TGCGCCAGCAGCAAACAGGGCATCACTGAAGCTTTCTTT. It specifies CASSKQGITEAFF.

This clone has only a few counts. The V gene is TRBV30, the J gene TRBJ1-5; weak D call: TRBD1 (6 bases). Germline lookup yields CDR1 GTSNPN and CDR2 SVGIG (reference sequence). The CDR3 consists of 14 residues. Between the trimmed V and J ends, which lost 4 bases and 8 bases, there was a span of 18 bases. CDR3: CAWTEQTGTKPQHF. As DNA, the CDR3 is TGTGCCTGGACCGAACAGACAGGAACGAAGCCCCAGCATTTT.

The chain links TRBV1 to TRBJ1-5; the table's D call TRBD1 went unverified against the DNA. TRBV1 is a listed pseudogene. The CDR3 has 15 amino acids. The CDR3 DNA is TGCGCCAGCAGCCAAACTCGACAGGGAGGTCAGCCCCAGCATTTT. It encodes CASSQTRQGGQPQHF.

This clone was picked up many times. The chain uses TRBV11-3 and TRBJ1-5, with D tentatively TRBD1 (5 bases). The V end lost 5 bases, the J end lost 2 bases, and 10 bases lay between the germline ends. Germline CDR1 SGHNT, CDR2 YENEEA. CDR3 length: 14 amino acids. CDR3 sequence reads: CASSQGVGNQPQHF. CDR3 DNA sequence: TGTGCCAGCAGCCAAGGGGTCGGCAATCAGCCCCAGCATTTT.

The rearrangement links TRBV12-5 to TRBJ2-7, with 8 bases fitting TRBD1. The CDR3 spans 13 residues. From germline, CDR1 is LGHNT and CDR2 FRNRAP. J was trimmed by 0 bases and V by 6 bases; bases with no gene match: 1. This chain's CDR3 is CASGTGGSYEQYF. The CDR3 DNA reads as TGTGCTAGTGGCACAGGGGGCTCCTACGAGCAGTACTTC.

V gene TRBV5-1 combines with J gene TRBJ2-5; the match to TRBD2 covers 15 bases. Germline V gene sequence: CDR1 SGHRS, CDR2 YFSETQ. The V segment lost 3 bases and the J segment 2 bases; nucleotides outside the gene matches: 5. CDR3 size: 17 residues. CDR3 loop: CASSSGLAGGLQETQYF. The CDR3, as DNA: TGCGCCAGCAGCTCGGGACTAGCGGGGGGTCTTCAAGAGACCCAGTACTTC.

This clone was detected only a few times. V is TRBV5-1 and J is TRBJ1-1, with D maybe TRBD1 (5 bases). Germline values: CDR1 SGHRS, CDR2 YFSETQ. This CDR3 region has 14 residues. V lost 3 bases, J lost 5 bases, and 14 bases lay in between. DNA for the CDR3: TGCGCCAGCAGCTCGACCCCAGGGATTACTGAAGCTTTCTTT. This encodes CASSSTPGITEAFF.

In its sample, this clone ranks as medium-sized. The V and J genes are TRBV19 and TRBJ1-5; D remains unclear. This CDR3 comprises 13 residues. V was cut by 6 bases and J by 3 bases, with 9 bases left in between. The germline CDR1 and CDR2 sequences are LNHDA and SQIVND (reference sequence). The CDR3 sequence: CASSKGHNQPQHF. CDR3 in DNA: TGTGCCAGTAGCAAAGGGCACAATCAGCCCCAGCATTTT.

In DNA, the CDR3 is TGTGCCAGTAGCCTAAGGGCTAGCGGGGGCCAAGAGACCCAGTACTTC. Translation gives CASSLRASGGQETQYF. The gene calls are TRBV19 and TRBJ2-5; TRBD2 aligns across 10 bases. CDR1 LNHDA and CDR2 SQIVND come from the germline V gene (reference sequence). V shed 6 bases, J shed 1 base, and the junction held 8 bases outside the gene matches. CDR3 length: 16 residues.

The chain joins TRBV19 to TRBJ1-3, with no clear D. Germline CDR1 and CDR2: LNHDA and SQIVND (reference sequence). V was trimmed by 7 bases and J by 2 bases, leaving 15 bases between them. This CDR3 contains 15 residues. This CDR3 reads CASKRKEDPGNTIYF. The CDR3, as DNA: TGTGCCAGTAAAAGGAAGGAAGATCCTGGAAACACCATATATTTT.

Within the sample, this clone is medium-sized. The CDR3 DNA is TGTGCCAGCGTGATGGTAGCGGGGGGGCAAGAGACCCAGTACTTC. Residues: CASVMVAGGQETQYF. This chain joins TRBV6-8 and TRBJ2-5, with 11 positions matching TRBD2. Losses at the gene ends were 8 bases for V and 2 bases for J; bases not matched to a gene: 7. Germline CDR1 is MNHGY and CDR2 is SAAAGT. CDR3 size: 15 residues.

This clone is medium-sized by share. This chain uses TRBV7-2 with TRBJ1-1; the match to TRBD1 covers 7 bases. The CDR3 runs 13 residues. J lost 10 bases, V lost 0 bases, and 5 bases had no gene match. Germline loops: CDR1 SGHTA, CDR2 FQGNSA. The CDR3 protein is CASSLAARGGAFF. CDR3 sequence (DNA): TGTGCCAGCAGCTTAGCGGCCAGGGGGGGAGCTTTCTTT.

The rearrangement uses TRBV19 and TRBJ1-2, with D maybe TRBD1 (5 bases). The CDR3 covers 16 residues. V was cut by 0 bases and J by 2 bases, with 13 bases left in between. Germline CDR1 and CDR2: LNHDA and SQIVND (reference sequence). The CDR3 coding sequence is TGTGCCAGTAGTATAGAAGGGGCCCGGCGGAACTATGGCTACACCTTC. It codes for CASSIEGARRNYGYTF.

This sequence joins TRBV12-5 and TRBJ1-2; D is uncertain. CDR1 and CDR2 (germline): LGHNT, FRNRAP. The CDR3 extends over 14 amino acids. Between the trimmed V and J ends, which lost 1 base and 0 bases, there was a span of 6 bases. The CDR3 DNA follows: TGTGCTAGTGGTTTGGAGAGAGCTAACTATGGCTACACCTTC. Translating it yields CASGLERANYGYTF.

The chain uses TRBV19 and TRBJ1-2; a weak D match, TRBD1 (5 bases). The V end lost 1 base, the J end lost 4 bases, and 10 bases lay between the germline ends. Per the germline V gene, CDR1 is LNHDA and CDR2 is SQIVND (reference sequence). The CDR3 extends over 14 amino acids. CDR3 nucleotide sequence: TGTGCCAGTAGTATAGCAGGGCGGAGCTATGGCTACACCTTC. Its protein is CASSIAGRSYGYTF.